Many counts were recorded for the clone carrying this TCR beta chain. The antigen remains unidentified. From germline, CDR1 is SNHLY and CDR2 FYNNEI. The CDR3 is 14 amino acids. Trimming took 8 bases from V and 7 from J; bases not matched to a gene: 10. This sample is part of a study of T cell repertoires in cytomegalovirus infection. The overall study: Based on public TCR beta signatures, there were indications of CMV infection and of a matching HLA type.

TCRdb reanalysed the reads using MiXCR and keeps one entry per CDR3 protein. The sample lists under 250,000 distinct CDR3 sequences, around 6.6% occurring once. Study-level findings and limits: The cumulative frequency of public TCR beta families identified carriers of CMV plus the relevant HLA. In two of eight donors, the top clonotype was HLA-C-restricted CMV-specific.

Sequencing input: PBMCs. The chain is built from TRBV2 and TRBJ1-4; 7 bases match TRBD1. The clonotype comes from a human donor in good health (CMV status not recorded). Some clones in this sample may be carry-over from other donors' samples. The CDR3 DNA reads TGTGCCAGCCAGCTTACGACAGGGCCTGAAAAACTGTTTTTT. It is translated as CASQLTTGPEKLFF. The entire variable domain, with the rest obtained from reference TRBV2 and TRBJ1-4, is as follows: EPEVTQTPSHQVTQMGQEVILRCVPISNHLYFYWYRQILGQKVEFLVSFYNNEISEKSEIFDDQFSVERPDGSNFTLKIRSTKLEDSAMYFCASQLTTGPEKLFFGSGTQLSVL.